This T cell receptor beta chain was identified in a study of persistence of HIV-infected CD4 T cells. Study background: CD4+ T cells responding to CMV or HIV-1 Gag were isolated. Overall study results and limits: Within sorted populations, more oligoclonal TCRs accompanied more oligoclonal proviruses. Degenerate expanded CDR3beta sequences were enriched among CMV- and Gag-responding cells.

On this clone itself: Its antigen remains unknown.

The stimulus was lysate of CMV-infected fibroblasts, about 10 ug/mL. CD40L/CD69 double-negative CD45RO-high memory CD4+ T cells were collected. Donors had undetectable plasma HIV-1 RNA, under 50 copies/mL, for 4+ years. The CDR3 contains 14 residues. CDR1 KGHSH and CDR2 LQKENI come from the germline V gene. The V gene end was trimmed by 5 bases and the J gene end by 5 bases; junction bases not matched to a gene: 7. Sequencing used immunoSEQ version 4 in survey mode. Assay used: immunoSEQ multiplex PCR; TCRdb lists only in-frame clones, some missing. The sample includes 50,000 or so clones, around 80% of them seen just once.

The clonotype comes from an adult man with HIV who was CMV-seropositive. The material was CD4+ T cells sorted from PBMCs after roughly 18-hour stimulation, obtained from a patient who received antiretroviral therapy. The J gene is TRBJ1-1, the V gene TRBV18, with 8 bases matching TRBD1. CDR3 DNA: TGTGCCAGCTCATTGGACAGGGTAAATACTGAAGCTTTCTTT. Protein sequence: CASSLDRVNTEAFF.